Sequencing of this T cell receptor beta chain was carried out in a study of shared clonotypes between healthy human individuals. Replicate PCRs from sorted subsets contained about 0.2 ug DNA, which is around 30,000 T cell genomes. The protocol was immunoSEQ multiplex PCR, while the TCRdb copy is restricted to in-frame clones and leaves out a portion. The sample includes approximately 1.5 million clones, under 99% of them seen just once. The CDR3 is made up of 14 amino acids. Trimming removed 0 bases at V and 4 bases at J, with 10 bases between. Germline CDR1 is SGHRS and CDR2 is YFSETQ. The sample taken for sequencing was naive CD4+ T cells sorted from blood. Subset denoted: CD45RA+ positively selected. J is TRBJ1-1 and V is TRBV5-1, with D unresolved. This TCR was recovered from a man aged 25 to 45 in good health. CDR3 in amino acids: CASSLDSTGTEAFF. The CDR3 bases are TGCGCCAGCAGCTTGGATTCGACCGGCACTGAAGCTTTCTTT.